Listed below are T cell receptor beta chains from one sample, sequenced in a study of blood T cell repertoires in COVID-19. The protocol was immunoSEQ multiplex PCR, while the TCRdb copy is restricted to in-frame clones and leaves out a portion. The sample lists roughly 190,000 clones, 70% to 90% occurring once. Specimen: peripheral blood. Every receptor here comes from a man in his forties with active or convalescent COVID-19. Each CDR3 is given with its conserved first and last residue. The D gene is left open where the match is weak. Only some rows state a clone size, as once, few, many or a class for expanded clones.

NA,TRBJ2-7,TRBV5-4,NA,TGTGCCAGCAGCTTGGTACAGGGTTACGAGCAGTACTTC,CASSLVQGYEQYF
TRBD1,TRBJ2-2,TRBV28,NA,TGTGCCAGCACACGATCAGGGGGAATCACCGGGGAGCTGTTTTTT,CASTRSGGITGELFF
TRBD2,TRBJ2-1,TRBV24-1,few,TGTGCCACCAGTGATTCTTGGACTAGCGGACACTACAATGAGCAGTTCTTC,CATSDSWTSGHYNEQFF
TRBD1,TRBJ1-6,TRBV3-1/TRBV3-2,NA,TGTGCCAGCAGCCAAGATTTAAGGGGGCATTCACCCCTCCACTTT,CASSQDLRGHSPLHF
TRBD2,TRBJ2-3,TRBV19,NA,TGTGCCAGCAGTCTTAGCGGGGGGTTCGTTACAGATACGCAGTATTTT,CASSLSGGFVTDTQYF
TRBD2,TRBJ2-5,TRBV24-1,NA,TGTGCCACCAGTGGAGCGGGAGGCTCGTACCAAGAGACCCAGTACTTC,CATSGAGGSYQETQYF
TRBD2,TRBJ2-1,TRBV28,NA,TGTGCCAGCAAGGCTAGCGGGGGGAATTACAATGAGCAGTTCTTC,CASKASGGNYNEQFF
NA,TRBJ1-1,TRBV5-5,NA,TGTGCCAGCAGCTTGGAGGGGGTGGCCACTGAAGCTTTCTTT,CASSLEGVATEAFF
TRBD2,TRBJ2-2,TRBV4-3,NA,TGCGCCAGCAGTGCGCGGGGGGGACGTACCGGGGAGCTGTTTTTT,CASSARGGRTGELFF
TRBD1,TRBJ1-1,TRBV5-4,NA,TGTGCCAGCAGCCCCGGGGACAGGCAGCTCATAGGGACTGAAGCTTTCTTT,CASSPGDRQLIGTEAFF
TRBD2,TRBJ2-5,TRBV19,NA,TGTGCCAGTAGTATAGGTAGCGGGAGGCAAGAGACCCAGTACTTC,CASSIGSGRQETQYF
TRBD1,TRBJ2-7,TRBV23-1,NA,TGCGCCAGCAGTGACGGGACAGGGGGGTCCTACGAGCAGTACTTC,CASSDGTGGSYEQYF
TRBD1,TRBJ2-7,TRBV19,NA,TGTGCCAGCCGGGACAGGGGCTACGAGCAGTACTTC,CASRDRGYEQYF
TRBD2,TRBJ2-1,TRBV28,NA,TGTGCCAGCAGGAATTATATCCCCTTAGCTAGCGGTCACAATGAGCAGTTCTTC,CASRNYIPLASGHNEQFF
NA,TRBJ1-5,TRBV27,NA,TGTGCCAGCAGTTCCGGCAATCAGCCCCAGCATTTT,CASSSGNQPQHF
TRBD1,TRBJ2-7,TRBV6-5,NA,TGTGCCAGCAGTCGCCGGGACAGCTCCTACGAGCAGTACTTC,CASSRRDSSYEQYF
NA,TRBJ1-2,TRBV25-1,NA,TGTGCCAGTTCCGAACAGGCACGTGGGTTCTATGGCTACACCTTC,CASSEQARGFYGYTF
TRBD1,TRBJ1-5,TRBV5-6,NA,TGTGCCAGCAGCTTGAACACCGGGACAGGAATCAATCAGCCCCAGCATTTT,CASSLNTGTGINQPQHF
TRBD1,TRBJ1-4,TRBV27,NA,TGTGCCAGCAGGCAAAGGACAGGGACTGCTGAAAAACTGTTTTTT,CASRQRTGTAEKLFF
NA,TRBJ2-3,TRBV19,once,TGTGCCAGTAGTATAGACGGCCGCGGGACGCAGTATTTT,CASSIDGRGTQYF
TRBD1,TRBJ2-2,TRBV3-1/TRBV3-2,NA,TGTGCCAGCAGCGCACGGACAGGGGGTGGAACCGGGGAGCTGTTTTTT,CASSARTGGGTGELFF
NA,TRBJ1-3,TRBV2,NA,TGTGCCAGCAGGGAGAGAATGAGCTCTGGAAACACCATATATTTT,CASRERMSSGNTIYF
NA,TRBJ2-2,TRBV27,NA,TGTGCCAGCAGGACCGACAGGATGGGGGCCGGGGAGCTGTTTTTT,CASRTDRMGAGELFF
NA,TRBJ1-4,TRBV2,once,TGTGCCAGCAGTGCGGAAAGGCAGCGTGCTGAAAAACTGTTTTTT,CASSAERQRAEKLFF
NA,TRBJ2-1,TRBV24-1,NA,TGTGCCACCAGTGCCAGGGAGGAGGAAAGTGAGCAGTTCTTC,CATSAREEESEQFF
NA,TRBJ2-3,TRBV7-9,NA,TGTGCCAGCAGCTTAGGAGTAGATACGCAGTATTTT,CASSLGVDTQYF
NA,TRBJ2-3,TRBV28,NA,TGTGCCAGCAGTTTAGTCGGTCAGGGCGAAGACACGCAGTATTTT,CASSLVGQGEDTQYF
TRBD2,TRBJ2-1,TRBV4-2,NA,TGTGCCAGCAGTTCAGTGGGGACTAGCGGGAAGGGCACCTACAATGAGCAGTTCTTC,CASSSVGTSGKGTYNEQFF
TRBD1,TRBJ2-5,TRBV7-6,NA,TGTGCCAGCAGCCAGACACAGGGGGTTCAAGAGACCCAGTACTTC,CASSQTQGVQETQYF
NA,TRBJ2-1,TRBV11-2,NA,TGTGCCAGCAGCGCGCCGACAGCAATTTCCTACAATGAGCAGTTCTTC,CASSAPTAISYNEQFF
NA,TRBJ2-2,TRBV6-5,NA,TGTGCCAGCAGTTATTCGACAGTGACGAACACCGGGGAGCTGTTTTTT,CASSYSTVTNTGELFF
NA,TRBJ1-1,TRBV4-1,NA,TGCGCCAGCAGCCAAGTTCTTGGCGGGAACACTGAAGCTTTCTTT,CASSQVLGGNTEAFF
NA,TRBJ2-2,TRBV5-1,few,TGCGCCAGCAGCCGAGTCAGCGACACCGGGGAGCTGTTTTTT,CASSRVSDTGELFF
NA,TRBJ1-2,TRBV5-6,NA,TGTGCCAGCAGGGCGGGGGGGGCCGAGGAGTATGGCTACACCTTC,CASRAGGAEEYGYTF
TRBD2,TRBJ2-5,TRBV11-3,NA,TGTGCCAGCAGTCGTTTACTAGCGGGAGGCGGGGAGACCCAGTACTTC,CASSRLLAGGGETQYF
TRBD1,TRBJ2-7,TRBV6-2/TRBV6-3,few,TGTGCCAGCAGTTACTCCTTACCGGGACAGGGTTACTTC,CASSYSLPGQGYF
NA,TRBJ1-4,TRBV5-1,NA,TGCGCCAGCAGCTTATATACAGGGATTAATGAAAAACTGTTTTTT,CASSLYTGINEKLFF
NA,TRBJ1-1,TRBV5-4,once,TGTGCCAGCAGCTTGATCCAGGGTGGGGCTGAAGCTTTCTTT,CASSLIQGGAEAFF
NA,TRBJ1-6,TRBV7-9,NA,TGTGCCAGCAGCTTGGGGGAGGCAGGCGTTAATCCACCCCTCCACTTT,CASSLGEAGVNPPLHF
NA,TRBJ1-5,TRBV5-1,NA,TGCGCCAGCAGCGTCGGGACACCTTATAGCAATCAGCCCCAGCATTTT,CASSVGTPYSNQPQHF
TRBD2,TRBJ2-2,TRBV5-1,NA,TGCGCCAGCAGCTTGGCCATATCTGGACTAGTCGGTTCCGGGGAGCTGTTTTTT,CASSLAISGLVGSGELFF
TRBD1,TRBJ1-2,TRBV5-1,NA,TGCGCCAGCAGCTTGGGGGATCAATACAGGGGTGGCTACACCTTC,CASSLGDQYRGGYTF
NA,TRBJ1-6,TRBV18,NA,TGTGCCAGCTCACGAGTTCAGGGTTACGGGTCACCCCTCCACTTT,CASSRVQGYGSPLHF
NA,TRBJ1-1,TRBV5-4,NA,TGTGCCAGCAGCTCCTCGGGGGGGGCGAGCACTGAAGCTTTCTTT,CASSSSGGASTEAFF
NA,TRBJ2-3,TRBV5-4,NA,TGTGCCAGCAGCCTTGGAGGGACTCAAGATACGCAGTATTTT,CASSLGGTQDTQYF
NA,TRBJ2-2,TRBV7-6,NA,TGTGCCAGCAGGGAAAGCGGGAACACCGGGGAGCTGTTTTTT,CASRESGNTGELFF
TRBD1,TRBJ2-1,TRBV28,NA,TGTGCCAGCAGTTGGGACAGGGGGTACAATGAGCAGTTCTTC,CASSWDRGYNEQFF
NA,TRBJ2-7,TRBV6-1,once,TGTGCCAGCAGTGAATCTGCGGCTACCAGGGACGAGCAGTACTTC,CASSESAATRDEQYF